Reported below is one T cell receptor beta chain. The junction had 6 bases not matched to a gene; V was cut back by 1 base and J by 0 bases. The germline gives CDR1 SGHDT, CDR2 YYEEEE. The CDR3 is 16 amino acids. Original data processing: Amplification of reference gene primers was used by the study to estimate nucleated cell counts. Profiling relied on immunoSEQ multiplex PCR, and the TCRdb table lists in-frame clones only, not all of them. V, J and clone size are taken as reported in that table, and D and trimming were inferred from the DNA itself. The table has more than 25,000 clones, 75% to 90% seen once. The sample originates from a study of blood T cell repertoires in COVID-19.

The sequenced material came from peripheral blood. V gene TRBV5-6 combines with J gene TRBJ1-1; 7 positions agree with TRBD1. This clonotype was sampled from a woman older than 75 with COVID-19, enrolled during active disease. CDR3 region: CASSLRGLRMNTEAFF. For the CDR3, the DNA is TGTGCCAGCAGCTTGAGGGGGCTCAGGATGAACACTGAAGCTTTCTTT.